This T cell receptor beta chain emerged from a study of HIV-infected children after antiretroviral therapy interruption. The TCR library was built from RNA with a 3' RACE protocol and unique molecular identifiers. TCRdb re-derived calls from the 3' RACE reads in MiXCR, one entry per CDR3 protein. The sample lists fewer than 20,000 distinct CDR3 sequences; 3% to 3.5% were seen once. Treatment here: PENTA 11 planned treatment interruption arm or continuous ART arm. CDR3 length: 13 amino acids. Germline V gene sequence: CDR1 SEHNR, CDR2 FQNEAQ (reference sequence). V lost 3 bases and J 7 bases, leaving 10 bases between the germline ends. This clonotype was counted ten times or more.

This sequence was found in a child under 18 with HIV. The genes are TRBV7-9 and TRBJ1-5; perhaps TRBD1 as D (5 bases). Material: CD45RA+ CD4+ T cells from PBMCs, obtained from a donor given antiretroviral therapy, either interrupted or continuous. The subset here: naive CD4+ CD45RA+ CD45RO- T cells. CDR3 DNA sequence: TGTGCCAGCAGCTTGGAGGGGAGGCAGCCCCAGCATTTT. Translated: CASSLEGRQPQHF.